One sample yielded the 4 T cell receptor beta chains listed below, sequenced in a study of blood T cell repertoires in COVID-19. The method was immunoSEQ multiplex PCR; TCRdb's version includes in-frame clones alone and lacks a portion of them. The data show around 300,000 clones, with 89% seen just once and 0.94% held by the top ten. Sequenced material: peripheral blood. The origin of the receptors is a woman in her thirties or forties who had recovered from COVID-19.

The chain combines TRBV5-4 with TRBJ2-3, with TRBD2 identical over 14 bases. This CDR3 region has 17 residues. Germline CDR1 reads SGHNT; CDR2 reads YYREEE (reference sequence). The trim removed 0 bases at V and 9 bases at J, leaving 9 bases unmatched. The CDR3 region has the DNA TGTGCCAGCAGCTTGGGGGGACTAGCGGGAGAGGTTGAGACGCAGTATTTT. It translates to CASSLGGLAGEVETQYF.

This chain uses TRBV30 with TRBJ2-5, with D possibly matching TRBD2 (6 bases). The germline V gene has CDR1 GTSNPN and CDR2 SVGIG (reference sequence). V shed 2 bases and J shed 2 bases, with 12 bases lying between them. The length of the CDR3 is 14 residues. CDR3 coding DNA: TGTGCCTGGAGTCGATGGGGAGGACAAGAGACCCAGTACTTC. Translated, it gives CAWSRWGGQETQYF.

The chain has TRBV3-1 (or the pseudogene TRBV3-2) and TRBJ2-1; 12 bases align to TRBD2. This CDR3 region has 19 residues. V gave up 1 base and J gave up 6 bases; unmatched junction bases: 13. In germline, CDR1 is LGHDT, CDR2 YNNKEL (reference sequence). The CDR3: CASSQATGTSGLFVNEQFF. The CDR3 DNA follows: TGTGCCAGCAGCCAAGCCACCGGGACTAGCGGGTTGTTCGTCAATGAGCAGTTCTTC.

The rearrangement uses TRBV7-2 and TRBJ2-2; no definite D call. CDR3 size: 15 residues. V was cut by 3 bases and J by 0 bases, with 8 bases left in between. The germline V gene encodes CDR1 SGHTA and CDR2 FQGNSA. The CDR3 coding sequence is TGTGCCAGCAGCTTTCCCCTAGCGAACACCGGGGAGCTGTTTTTT. Translation gives CASSFPLANTGELFF.